The 29 T cell receptor beta chains below all came from one sample that was sequenced in a study of human T cells and chemical hapten exposure. As to time point: patch test 3, about 24 weeks after DPC sensitization. Treatment reported: therapeutic diphenylcyclopropenone sensitization with weekly scalp DPC. TCRdb itself ran the RACE reads through MiXCR, one entry per CDR3 protein. The sample yields fewer than 55,000 distinct CDR3 sequences, about 10% seen once. Specimen: whole blood, collected in connection with sensitization to the hapten diphenylcyclopropenone (DPC). The receptors originated from a woman aged 35 to 49 with alopecia areata. Some clones in this sample may be carry-over from other donors' samples.

This clonotype was detected many times. The CDR3 loop is CSAQGGQNNEQYF. CDR3 nucleotides: TGCAGCGCTCAGGGGGGACAGAACAACGAGCAGTACTTC. The chain has TRBV29-1 and TRBJ2-7; a weak D match, TRBD1 (7 bases). V shed 7 bases and J shed 5 bases, with 18 bases lying between them. From germline, CDR1 is SQVTM and CDR2 ANQGSEA. This CDR3 contains 13 residues.

This sequence joins TRBV6-5 and TRBJ2-1, with D possibly being TRBD1 (5 bases). Between the trimmed V and J ends, which lost 5 bases and 4 bases, there was a span of 6 bases. The CDR3 loop spans 12 amino acids. Germline V CDR1 and CDR2: MNHEY, SVGAGI. The CDR3 DNA is TGTGCCAGCAGTCCAGGGTACAATGAGCAGTTCTTC. Protein: CASSPGYNEQFF.

This clonotype was counted ten times or more. The V and J genes are TRBV6-4 and TRBJ2-1, with 10 positions matching TRBD1. The junction had 4 bases not matched to a gene; V was cut back by 0 bases and J by 8 bases. The CDR3 extends over 15 amino acids. Germline V gives CDR1 MRHNA, CDR2 SNTAGT. The CDR3 loop reads CASSDSRQGADEQFF. DNA for the CDR3: TGTGCCAGCAGTGACTCGAGACAGGGGGCCGATGAGCAGTTCTTC.

Details on this clonotype: This may arise from a read error, as a much more abundant clone is one base away. The chain uses TRBV7-6 and TRBJ1-1, with a weak D call TRBD1 (5 bases). Germline lookup yields CDR1 SGHVS and CDR2 FNYEAQ. This CDR3 has 15 amino acids. The V end lost 1 base, the J end lost 4 bases, and 13 bases lay between the germline ends. The CDR3 sequence: CASSLGWGLITEAFF. CDR3 DNA: TGTGCCAGCAGCTTAGGCTGGGGGTTGATCACTGAAGCTTTCTTT.

The chain carries TRBV16 and TRBJ1-1, with 11 bases matching TRBD1. The CDR3 consists of 16 residues. Trimming cost V 6 bases and J 4 bases; bases outside gene matches: 10. Germline values: CDR1 KGHSY, CDR2 FQNENV. CDR3 region: CASRPRLGTGGTEAFF. In nucleotides, the CDR3 is TGTGCCAGCAGGCCAAGGTTAGGGACAGGGGGCACTGAAGCTTTCTTT.

This clonotype was found many times. The chain has TRBV27 and TRBJ1-1; D uncertain. The CDR3 has 14 amino acids. Trimming took off 4 bases at V and 1 base at J, with 10 bases between the two ends. CDR1 is MNHEY and CDR2 is SMNVEV in the germline V gene (reference sequence). The CDR3 region is CASSSPDWNTEAFF. CDR3 coding DNA: TGTGCCAGCAGTTCTCCAGACTGGAACACTGAAGCTTTCTTT.

The table lists this clonotype with a count of one. The rearrangement uses TRBV9 and TRBJ2-5; TRBD1 agrees at 9 bases. The CDR3 length is 16 residues. Trimming took 0 bases from V and 4 from J; bases not matched to a gene: 7. Looked up from germline, CDR1 is SGDLS and CDR2 is YYNGEE. The CDR3 DNA follows: TGTGCCAGCAGCGTAGGGAGGACAGGGGAGGGAGAGACCCAGTACTTC. This translates into CASSVGRTGEGETQYF.

A single count supports this clonotype. The chain links TRBV3-1 to TRBJ2-4, with 7 positions matching TRBD1. This CDR3 contains 17 residues. With 1 base clipped from V and 0 bases from J, the junction kept 6 bases outside the gene matches. Germline-derived CDR1 and CDR2 are LGHDT and YNNKEL (reference sequence). The CDR3: CASSQGDRPIAKNIQYF. CDR3 DNA sequence: TGTGCCAGCAGCCAAGGGGACAGACCCATAGCCAAAAACATTCAGTACTTC. Variable domain in full (rest from reference TRBV3-1 and TRBJ2-4): DTAVSQTPKYLVTQMGNDKSIKCEQNLGHDTMYWYKQDSKKFLKIMFSYNNKELIINETVPNRFSPKSPDKAHLNLHINSLELGDSAVYFCASSQGDRPIAKNIQYFGAGTRLSVL.

The V gene is TRBV5-6, the J gene TRBJ1-2; no clear D gene. The CDR3 has 13 amino acids. Trimming shortened V by 1 base and J by 3 bases, and 7 bases separated the two germline ends. Germline CDR1 reads SGHDT; CDR2 reads YYEEEE. In DNA form, the CDR3 reads TGTGCCAGCAGCTTGCCGGACCACTATGGCTACACCTTC. The encoded protein is CASSLPDHYGYTF.

J is TRBJ1-4 and V is TRBV7-9; no definite D call. Trimming stripped 4 bases from V and 7 bases from J, with 7 bases between. Germline lookup yields CDR1 SEHNR and CDR2 FQNEAQ (reference sequence). The CDR3 length is 12 residues. The CDR3 DNA reads as TGTGCCAGCAGCTCCGAGATTGAAAAACTGTTTTTT. Amino acid sequence: CASSSEIEKLFF.

Ten or more counts support this clonotype. The rearrangement uses TRBV18 and TRBJ2-3, with D uncertain. V was trimmed by 0 bases and J by 2 bases, leaving 9 bases between them. The germline CDR1 and CDR2 sequences are KGHSH and LQKENI. The CDR3 contains 15 residues. The CDR3 region is CASSPPMTYTDTQYF. The DNA of the CDR3 is TGTGCCAGCTCACCACCGATGACATACACAGATACGCAGTATTTT.

Many counts were recorded for this clonotype. The J gene is TRBJ2-5, the V gene TRBV19; 8 bases agree with TRBD1. V lost 5 bases and J lost 5; bases outside the gene matches: 4. The CDR3 loop spans 13 amino acids. The germline gives CDR1 LNHDA, CDR2 SQIVND (reference sequence). The CDR3 loop reads CASSVNRGETQYF. CDR3 DNA: TGTGCCAGTAGTGTCAACAGGGGGGAGACCCAGTACTTC.

This clonotype was seen a handful of times. The chain links TRBV18 to TRBJ1-6, with D perhaps TRBD1 (6 bases). V gave up 4 bases and J gave up 9 bases, with 28 bases separating them. From germline, CDR1 is KGHSH and CDR2 LQKENI. There are 19 residues in the CDR3. The CDR3 nucleotides are TGTGCCAGCTCACTACTGACCGGGACACCGTCCAATCGGGGTTCACCCCTCCACTTT. Its protein product is CASSLLTGTPSNRGSPLHF.

The rearrangement links TRBV5-5 to TRBJ1-1; the match to TRBD1 covers 7 bases. V shed 4 bases and J 1 base; nucleotides not matched to a gene: 4. The CDR3 runs to 14 residues. CDR1 SGHKS and CDR2 YYEKEE come from the germline V gene (reference sequence). Here the CDR3 DNA reads TGTGCCAGCAGCAAGGGACAGTCGAACACTGAAGCTTTCTTT. It encodes CASSKGQSNTEAFF.

In this sample, this clonotype turned up many times. This sequence joins TRBV28 and TRBJ2-5; 10 positions match TRBD1. CDR1 is MDHEN, CDR2 SYDVKM, per germline. V dropped 8 bases and J dropped 7; count of bases not matched to a gene: 7. The CDR3 consists of 13 residues. CDR3 in amino acids: CASGGQGYATQYF. The CDR3 nucleotides read TGTGCCAGCGGGGGACAGGGGTACGCGACCCAGTACTTC.

This clonotype occurred many times. V gene TRBV24-1 combines with J gene TRBJ2-3; D gene uncertain. V was shortened by 0 bases and J by 4 bases, with 7 bases between the two germline ends. The germline CDR1 and CDR2 sequences are KGHDR and SFDVKD. The CDR3 contains 14 residues. The CDR3 region has the DNA TGTGCCACCAGTGATTTGTCCCCCCCAGATACGCAGTATTTT. Residues: CATSDLSPPDTQYF.

There are many counts of this clonotype. The genes are TRBV20-1 and TRBJ2-1, with 8 bases that match TRBD2. The trim removed 6 bases at V and 3 bases at J, leaving 7 bases unmatched. Germline values: CDR1 DFQATT, CDR2 SNEGSKA (reference sequence). The CDR3 consists of 14 residues. The chain's CDR3 is CSAADGTSYNEQFF. The CDR3 nucleotides read TGCAGTGCCGCGGACGGGACTAGCTACAATGAGCAGTTCTTC.

A remark on this clonotype: This clone may be a read error of a much larger clone one base away. The CDR3 DNA follows: TGTGCCAGCAGCCAAGATGGCCGAGTAGCCAGGCCCGTTTATAACAATCAGCCCCAGCATTTT. This sequence encodes CASSQDGRVARPVYNNQPQHF. The chain carries TRBV14 and TRBJ1-5; D is ambiguous. Trimming pared 0 bases from V and 3 bases from J, leaving 27 bases between. The V gene's germline CDR1 is SGHDN and CDR2 FVKESK. This CDR3 is 21 amino acids long.

The V and J genes are TRBV6-5 and TRBJ1-2; D not certain. In germline, CDR1 is MNHEY, CDR2 SVGAGI. There are 13 residues in the CDR3. V lost 5 bases to trimming and J lost 3 bases, with 10 bases between them. The DNA for the CDR3 is TGTGCCAGCAGTGCGGATATCTACTATGGCTACACCTTC. Translating gives CASSADIYYGYTF.

This clonotype has a handful of counts. The rearrangement links TRBV9 to TRBJ2-1, with D perhaps matching TRBD2 (6 bases). Germline CDR1 SGDLS, CDR2 YYNGEE. This CDR3 comprises 14 residues. V was trimmed by 3 bases and J by 9 bases, leaving 16 bases between them. The CDR3 here is CASSAGTPTGEQFF. DNA of the CDR3: TGTGCCAGCAGCGCCGGGACTCCCACGGGTGAGCAGTTCTTC.

About this clonotype: This sequence may be a read error, since a much larger clone differs from it by one base. The rearrangement joins TRBV20-1 to TRBJ2-1, with 7 positions matching TRBD2. The CDR3 contains 15 residues. Germline V CDR1 and CDR2: DFQATT, SNEGSKA (reference sequence). V shed 8 bases and J 3 bases; nucleotides not matched to a gene: 13. CDR3 in DNA: TGCAGTCGAAGTGGGGGGGACGCGGACTACAATGAGCAGTTCTTC. This translates into CSRSGGDADYNEQFF.

This clonotype has ten or more counts. The chain is built from TRBV5-1 and TRBJ2-1, with D possibly being TRBD2 (6 bases). Between the trimmed V and J ends, which lost 0 bases and 2 bases, there was a span of 12 bases. This CDR3 comprises 16 residues. Germline values: CDR1 SGHRS, CDR2 YFSETQ. The CDR3 loop reads CASSLGVSGPYNEQFF. CDR3 coding DNA: TGCGCCAGCAGCTTGGGGGTTAGCGGTCCCTACAATGAGCAGTTCTTC.

This clonotype was seen a few times. The gene calls are TRBV18 and TRBJ1-1; no reliable D call. Germline values: CDR1 KGHSH, CDR2 LQKENI. The CDR3 extends over 13 amino acids. V dropped 2 bases and J dropped 4 bases, with 8 bases sitting between them. CDR3 region: CASSPVTVTEAFF. The CDR3 region has the DNA TGTGCCAGCTCACCAGTTACAGTCACTGAAGCTTTCTTT.

This clonotype has only a few counts. This sequence joins TRBV7-3 and TRBJ2-1; 9 nucleotides align to TRBD2. Looked up from germline, CDR1 is SGHTA and CDR2 is FQGTGA. The CDR3 loop spans 16 amino acids. V lost 4 bases and J lost 9; bases outside the gene matches: 13. The CDR3 loop is CASSWDSGGLLGEQFF. Here the CDR3 DNA reads TGTGCCAGCAGCTGGGACAGCGGGGGGCTGTTAGGTGAGCAGTTCTTC.

This clonotype has just a few counts. The V call is TRBV2, the J call TRBJ1-2; 9 bases are a match to TRBD1. V lost 6 bases, J lost 3 bases, and 8 bases stayed unmatched. This CDR3 region has 15 residues. Germline V gives CDR1 SNHLY, CDR2 FYNNEI. The CDR3 loop reads CASSPPGQGDYGYTF. Here the CDR3 DNA reads TGTGCCAGCAGCCCTCCGGGACAGGGCGACTATGGCTACACCTTC.

This clonotype was detected ten times or more. The rearrangement joins TRBV7-8 to TRBJ1-2; D call uncertain. Trimming pared 0 bases from V and 2 bases from J, leaving 4 bases between. This CDR3 comprises 13 residues. Germline CDR1 and CDR2: SGHVS and FQNEAQ. CDR3 in amino acids: CASSLAANYGYTF. In nucleotides, the CDR3 is TGTGCCAGCAGCTTAGCCGCCAACTATGGCTACACCTTC.

This sequence joins TRBV5-8 and TRBJ2-1, with 11 bases aligning to TRBD2. Germline CDR1 reads SGHTS; CDR2 reads YDEGEE. There are 15 residues in the CDR3. V trimming: 1 base; J trimming: 10 bases; junction bases outside the gene matches: 7. DNA of the CDR3: TGTGCCAGCAGCTTGTTATCACTAGCGGGGGCCGAGCAGTTCTTC. Protein: CASSLLSLAGAEQFF.

A few counts support this clonotype. The chain joins TRBV7-9 to TRBJ1-1, with 7 bases that match TRBD1. The germline CDR1 and CDR2 sequences are SEHNR and FQNEAQ (reference sequence). This CDR3 contains 12 residues. The ends lost 8 bases at V and 7 bases at J; junction bases unmatched: 7. The CDR3 DNA sequence: TGTGCCAGCGACAGGGCCGTCATTGAAGCTTTCTTT. Its protein is CASDRAVIEAFF. Supplemented by reference TRBV7-9 and TRBJ1-1, the full variable domain reads DTGVSQNPRHKITKRGQNVTFRCDPISEHNRLYWYRQTLGQGPEFLTYFQNEAQLEKSRLLSDRFSAERPKGSFSTLEIQRTEQGDSAMYLCASDRAVIEAFFGQGTRLTVV.

There are many counts of this clonotype. The chain links TRBV6-2 or TRBV6-3 to TRBJ1-6; D uncertain. Trimming shortened V by 6 bases and J by 9 bases, and 21 bases separated the two germline ends. The CDR3 has 16 amino acids. Germline CDR1 and CDR2: MNHEY and SVGEGT. CDR3 region: CASRSPAGSVVSPLHF. Written as DNA, the CDR3 is TGTGCCAGCAGATCTCCGGCCGGGAGTGTGGTTTCACCCCTCCACTTT.